This T cell receptor beta chain was documented in a study of control samples from healthy donors and cancer patients. The CDR3 has 15 residues. CDR1 KGHSH and CDR2 LQKENI come from the germline V gene. The junction had 4 bases not matched to a gene; V was cut back by 3 bases and J by 1 base. Measured with immunoSEQ multiplex PCR; TCRdb has only the in-frame clones, and not every one. The data hold 150,000 to 200,000 clones, with nearly 90% observed a single time. The V gene is TRBV18, the J gene TRBJ1-1; TRBD1 matches at 8 bases. Sequencing input: blood. The TCR sequence derives from a woman aged 45 to 65 in good health. This chain's CDR3 is CASSPGTGGNTEAFF. The CDR3 DNA reads TGTGCCAGCTCACCGGGGACAGGAGGGAACACTGAAGCTTTCTTT.